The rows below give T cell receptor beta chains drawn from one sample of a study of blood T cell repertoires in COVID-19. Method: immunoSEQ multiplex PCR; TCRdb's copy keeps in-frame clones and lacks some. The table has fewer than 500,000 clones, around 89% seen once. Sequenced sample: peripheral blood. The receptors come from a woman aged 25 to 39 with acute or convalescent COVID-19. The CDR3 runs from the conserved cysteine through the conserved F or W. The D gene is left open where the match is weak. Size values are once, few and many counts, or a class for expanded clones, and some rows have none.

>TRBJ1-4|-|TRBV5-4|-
CASSLATGVNEKLFF
TGTGCCAGCAGCTTGGCAACGGGGGTTAATGAAAAACTGTTTTTT
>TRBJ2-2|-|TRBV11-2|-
CASSLVGSGELFF
TGTGCCAGCAGCTTAGTCGGTAGCGGGGAGCTGTTTTTT
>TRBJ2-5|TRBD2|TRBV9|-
CASSDGGGTQYF
TGTGCCAGCAGCGATGGGGGGGGGACCCAGTACTTC
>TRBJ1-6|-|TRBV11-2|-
CASSDRSSYNSPLHF
TGTGCCAGCAGCGACCGGAGCTCCTATAATTCACCCCTCCACTTT
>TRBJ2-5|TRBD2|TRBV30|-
CAWSGELAGGQETQYF
TGTGCCTGGAGTGGGGAGCTAGCGGGGGGGCAAGAGACCCAGTACTTC
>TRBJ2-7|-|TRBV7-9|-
CASSRDGGPYEQYF
TGTGCCAGCAGCCGGGACGGGGGGCCCTACGAGCAGTACTTC
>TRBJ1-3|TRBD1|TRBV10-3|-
CAIRGDRGGNTIYF
TGTGCCATCAGGGGGGACAGGGGAGGAAACACCATATATTTT
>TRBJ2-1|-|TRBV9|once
CASSVGGFSYNEQFF
TGTGCCAGCAGCGTAGGCGGGTTCTCCTACAATGAGCAGTTCTTC
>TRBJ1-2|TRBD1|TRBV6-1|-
CASSEGQGDGYTF
TGTGCCAGCAGTGAGGGACAGGGAGATGGCTACACCTTC
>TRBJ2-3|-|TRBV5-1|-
CASSFDRPDTQYF
TGCGCCAGCAGCTTCGACAGACCAGATACGCAGTATTTT
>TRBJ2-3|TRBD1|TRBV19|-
CASTGRRGQGNSDTQYF
TGTGCCAGTACGGGAAGACGAGGACAGGGAAATTCAGATACGCAGTATTTT
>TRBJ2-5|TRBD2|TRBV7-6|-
CASSPGLAGYQETQYF
TGTGCCAGCAGCCCCGGCCTAGCGGGGTACCAAGAGACCCAGTACTTC
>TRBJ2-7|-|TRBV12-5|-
CASGPSFYEQYF
TGTGCTAGTGGCCCGAGCTTCTACGAGCAGTACTTC
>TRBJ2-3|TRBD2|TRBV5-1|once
CASSIAGDADTQYF
TGCGCCAGCAGCATTGCGGGGGACGCAGATACGCAGTATTTT
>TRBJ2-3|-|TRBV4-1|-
CASSQDGLTDTQYF
TGCGCCAGCAGCCAAGATGGGCTCACAGATACGCAGTATTTT
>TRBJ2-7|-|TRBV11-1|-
CASSRDMNYEQYF
TGTGCCAGCAGCCGGGACATGAACTACGAGCAGTACTTC
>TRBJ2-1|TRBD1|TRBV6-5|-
CASRAGGSYNEQFF
TGTGCCAGCAGAGCAGGGGGCTCCTACAATGAGCAGTTCTTC
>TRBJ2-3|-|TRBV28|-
CASSLGSTDTQYF
TGTGCCAGCAGTTTAGGCAGCACAGATACGCAGTATTTT
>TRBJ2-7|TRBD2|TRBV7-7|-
CASSLGLAGGYEQYF
TGTGCCAGCAGCTTGGGACTAGCGGGGGGATACGAGCAGTACTTC
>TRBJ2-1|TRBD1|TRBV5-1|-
CASSLGTGGNEQFF
TGCGCCAGCAGCTTGGGGACAGGGGGGAATGAGCAGTTCTTC
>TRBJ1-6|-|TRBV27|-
CASSFRGNNSPLHF
TGTGCCAGCAGTTTCCGGGGGAATAATTCACCCCTCCACTTT
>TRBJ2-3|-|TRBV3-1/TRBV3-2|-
CASSFSGFPTDTQYF
TGTGCCAGCAGCTTCAGCGGATTCCCGACAGATACGCAGTATTTT
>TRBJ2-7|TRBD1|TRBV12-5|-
CASGLVFSDRTPYEQYF
TGTGCTAGTGGTTTGGTATTTTCGGACAGGACACCATACGAGCAGTACTTC
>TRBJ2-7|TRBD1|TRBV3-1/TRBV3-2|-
CASSQRQGGYEQYF
TGTGCCAGCAGCCAAAGACAGGGGGGGTACGAGCAGTACTTC
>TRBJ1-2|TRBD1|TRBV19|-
CASSGTGWEGYTF
TGTGCCAGTTCCGGGACAGGCTGGGAAGGCTACACCTTC
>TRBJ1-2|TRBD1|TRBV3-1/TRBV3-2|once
CASSRDRMGYTF
TGTGCCAGCAGCCGGGACAGGATGGGCTACACCTTC
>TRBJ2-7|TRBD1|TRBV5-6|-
CASSLDRQGVPYEQYF
TGTGCCAGCAGCTTGGACCGACAGGGCGTGCCCTACGAGCAGTACTTC
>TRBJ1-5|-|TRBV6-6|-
CASRRDSNQPQHF
TGTGCCAGCAGACGCGACAGTAATCAGCCCCAGCATTTT
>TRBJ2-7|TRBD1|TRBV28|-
CASNLRGQVDYYEQYF
TGTGCCAGCAATTTACGGGGACAGGTAGACTATTACGAGCAGTACTTC
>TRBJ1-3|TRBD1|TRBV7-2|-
CASSQGQFSGNTIYF
TGTGCCAGCAGCCAGGGACAGTTCTCTGGAAACACCATATATTTT
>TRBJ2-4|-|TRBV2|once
CATSTDTSAKNIQYF
TGTGCCACCTCTACGGACACCAGTGCCAAAAACATTCAGTACTTC
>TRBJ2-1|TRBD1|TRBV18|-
CASSEGQGGTYNEQFF
TGTGCCAGCTCCGAGGGACAGGGGGGGACCTACAATGAGCAGTTCTTC